This T cell receptor (beta chain) emerged from a study of shared clonotypes between healthy human individuals. Study information: Per donor, three plates held CD4 naive cells, three held CD4 memory, two held CD8 naive and one held CD8 memory.

Every subset's genomic DNA went evenly onto several immunoSEQ plates. Clones were sequenced by immunoSEQ multiplex PCR, and TCRdb holds only the in-frame ones, with some missing. The table lists a few million clones, approximately 93% of them singletons. The sample was naive CD4+ T cells from PBMCs. The sample's subset: CD45RA+ positively selected. The sequence came from a man younger than 35 in good health. Some clones in this sample may be carry-over from other donors' samples.

CDR3 bases: TGCGCCAGCAGCTTCCCAACGCTCGGGAATGAGCAGTTCTTC. Its translation is CASSFPTLGNEQFF. The chain is built from TRBV5-1 and TRBJ2-1; no clear D. Trimming removed 2 bases from V and 7 bases from J, with 13 bases in between. The CDR3 contains 14 residues. The V gene's germline CDR1 is SGHRS and CDR2 YFSETQ. Filled out from reference TRBV5-1 and TRBJ2-1, the complete variable domain reads KAGVTQTPRYLIKTRGQQVTLSCSPISGHRSVSWYQQTPGQGLQFLFEYFSETQRNKGNFPGRFSGRQFSNSRSEMNVSTLELGDSALYLCASSFPTLGNEQFFGPGTRLTVL.